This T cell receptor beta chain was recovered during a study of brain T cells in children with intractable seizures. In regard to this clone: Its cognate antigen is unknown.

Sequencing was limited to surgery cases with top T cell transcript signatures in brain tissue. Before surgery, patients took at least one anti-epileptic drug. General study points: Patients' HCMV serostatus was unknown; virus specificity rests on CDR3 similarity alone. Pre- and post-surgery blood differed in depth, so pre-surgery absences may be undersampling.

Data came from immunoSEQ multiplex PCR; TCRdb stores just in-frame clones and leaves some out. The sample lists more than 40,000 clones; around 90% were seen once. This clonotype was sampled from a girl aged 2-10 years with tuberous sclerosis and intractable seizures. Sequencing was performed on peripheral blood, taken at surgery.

The CDR3, as DNA: TGTGCCAGCAGCGAGGACGGGGGGGCATTTAATGAGCAGTTCTTC. This sequence encodes CASSEDGGAFNEQFF. The chain recombines TRBV7-3 with TRBJ2-1; 8 nucleotides agree with TRBD2. In germline, CDR1 is SGHTA, CDR2 FQGTGA. V shed 5 bases and J 7 bases; nucleotides not matched to a gene: 10. The CDR3 runs 15 residues.